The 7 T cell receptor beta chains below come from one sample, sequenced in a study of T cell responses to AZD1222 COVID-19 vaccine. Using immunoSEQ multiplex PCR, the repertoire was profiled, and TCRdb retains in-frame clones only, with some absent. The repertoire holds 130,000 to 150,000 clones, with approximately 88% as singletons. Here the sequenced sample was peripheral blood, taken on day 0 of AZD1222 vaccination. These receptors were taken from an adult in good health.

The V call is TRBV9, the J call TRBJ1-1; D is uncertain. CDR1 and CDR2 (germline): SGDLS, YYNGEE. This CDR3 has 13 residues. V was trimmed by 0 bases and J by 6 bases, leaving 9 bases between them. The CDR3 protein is CASSVEGSAEAFF. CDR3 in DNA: TGTGCCAGCAGCGTAGAGGGCTCCGCTGAAGCTTTCTTT.

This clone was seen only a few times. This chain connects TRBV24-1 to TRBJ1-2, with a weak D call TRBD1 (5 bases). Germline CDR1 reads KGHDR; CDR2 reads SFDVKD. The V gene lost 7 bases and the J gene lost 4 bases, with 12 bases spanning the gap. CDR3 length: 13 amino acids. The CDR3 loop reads CATSMGRTYGYTF. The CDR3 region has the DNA TGTGCCACCAGCATGGGACGGACCTATGGCTACACCTTC.

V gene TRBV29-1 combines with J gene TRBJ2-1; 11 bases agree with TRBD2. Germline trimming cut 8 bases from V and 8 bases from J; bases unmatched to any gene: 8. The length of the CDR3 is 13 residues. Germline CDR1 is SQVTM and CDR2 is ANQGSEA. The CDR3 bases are TGCAGCATGGGACTAGCGGTAGGGTATGAGCAGTTCTTC. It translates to CSMGLAVGYEQFF.

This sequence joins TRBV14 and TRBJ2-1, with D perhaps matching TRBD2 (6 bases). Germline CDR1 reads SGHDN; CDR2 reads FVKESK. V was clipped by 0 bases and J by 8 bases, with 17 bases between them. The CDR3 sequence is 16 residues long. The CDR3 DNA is TGTGCCAGCAGCCAAGATCTCGGGGGTAGGAAGGATGAGCAGTTCTTC. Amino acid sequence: CASSQDLGGRKDEQFF.

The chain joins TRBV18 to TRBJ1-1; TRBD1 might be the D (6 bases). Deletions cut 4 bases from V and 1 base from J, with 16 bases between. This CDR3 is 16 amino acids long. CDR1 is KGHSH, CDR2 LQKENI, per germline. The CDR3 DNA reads TGTGCCAGCTCACTCACTCCCGACAGGAGGAACACTGAAGCTTTCTTT. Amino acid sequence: CASSLTPDRRNTEAFF.

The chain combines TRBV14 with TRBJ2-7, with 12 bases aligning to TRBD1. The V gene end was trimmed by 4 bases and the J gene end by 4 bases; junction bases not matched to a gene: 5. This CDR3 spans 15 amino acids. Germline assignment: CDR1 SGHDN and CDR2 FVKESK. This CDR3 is CASSRLGQGAYEQYF. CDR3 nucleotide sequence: TGTGCCAGCAGCCGACTGGGACAGGGGGCATACGAGCAGTACTTC.

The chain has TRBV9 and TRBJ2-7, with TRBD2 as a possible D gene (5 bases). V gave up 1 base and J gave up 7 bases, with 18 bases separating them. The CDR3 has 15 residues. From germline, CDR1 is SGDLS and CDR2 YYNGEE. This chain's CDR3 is CASSVSGGGPLEQYF. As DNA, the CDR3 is TGTGCCAGCAGCGTATCGGGCGGAGGCCCCTTGGAGCAGTACTTC.